This record concerns one T cell receptor (beta chain) sequence. Antigen: not known. Amplification of TCR beta CDR3 regions was performed using RNA transcripts as template. The study used the HTBI primer set for a first-round RT-PCR of the TCR CDR3. TCRdb re-derived calls from the multiplex PCR reads in MiXCR, one entry per CDR3 protein. Here the sample spans under 350,000 distinct CDR3 sequences, 15% to 20% being singletons. The CDR3 has 16 amino acids. Germline lookup yields CDR1 MNHNS and CDR2 SASEGT. The germline V and J ends were trimmed by 5 bases and 2 bases, with 18 bases remaining between them. The definition of stable Graves' hyperthyroidism was no ophthalmopathy progression within 18 months. The patients, who ranged from 18 to 65 in age, presented with newly diagnosed hyperthyroidism lasting under 2 months. Exclusion followed for patients with uncontrolled infection, other autoimmune disease, pregnancy or lactation.

The data stem from a study of T cells in Graves' hyperthyroidism and ophthalmopathy. The study, taken as a whole, reports: Blood shared most expanded thyroid clonotypes above 0.001.

The clonotype was recovered from a woman aged 45 to 65 with Graves' hyperthyroidism. Sequencing input: blood. This chain connects TRBV6-1 to TRBJ2-5; maybe TRBD1 (5 bases). For the CDR3, the DNA is TGTGCCAGCAGTCAGGGTGGGTGGGTGAGGCAAGAGACCCAGTACTTC. This gives the protein CASSQGGWVRQETQYF.